The next 29 T cell receptor beta chains were all read from a single sample in a study of post-analysis software for immune sequencing data. Study outcomes and limitations: Relative to controls, patients had several TRBV segments at higher frequency, with TRBV5-6, TRBV5-1 and TRBV20-1 among these.

Their antigens are not known. The authors incorporated unique molecular identifiers into the TCR beta cDNA libraries. TCRdb fed the PCR reads into MiXCR, producing one record per CDR3 protein. The top ten hold around 4.8% of the sample, which has a few hundred thousand distinct CDR3 sequences, less than 40% seen once. Sequenced material: blood. Receptor source: a girl under 18 with multiple sclerosis.

This clonotype has ten or more counts. The chain uses TRBV7-9 and TRBJ2-1, with TRBD2 identical over 7 bases. The CDR3 covers 17 residues. Germline V gene sequence: CDR1 SEHNR, CDR2 FQNEAQ (reference sequence). J gave up 0 bases and V 4 bases, and 9 bases lay outside the gene matches. The CDR3 reads CASSSRILASSYNEQFF. CDR3 nucleotides: TGTGCCAGCAGCTCCCGGATACTAGCGAGCTCCTACAATGAGCAGTTCTTC.

Concerning this clonotype: Possible read error: a much larger clone is one base away. This chain uses TRBV6-4 with TRBJ2-7; 8 nucleotides match TRBD2. Losses at the gene ends were 5 bases for V and 1 base for J; bases not matched to a gene: 7. The CDR3 covers 15 residues. Per germline, CDR1 MRHNA and CDR2 SNTAGT. CDR3 amino acids: CASSQAGEGSYEQYF. In DNA, the CDR3 is TGTGCCAGCAGTCAAGCGGGAGAAGGATCCTACGAGCAGTACTTC.

This clonotype was seen a handful of times. Since a much larger clone is just one base distant, this may be a read error. J is TRBJ2-7 and V is TRBV28; 12 bases agree with TRBD2. CDR3 length equals 15 residues. Trimming cost V 7 bases and J 7 bases; bases outside gene matches: 11. Germline CDR1 is MDHEN and CDR2 is SYDVKM. CDR3: CASKTPSGGASEQYF. DNA of the CDR3: TGTGCCAGCAAAACGCCTAGCGGGGGGGCGAGTGAGCAGTACTTC.

The chain is built from TRBV14 and TRBJ2-1, with 7 bases matching TRBD2. CDR3 size: 16 residues. V dropped 1 base and J dropped 3; count of bases not matched to a gene: 6. Per germline, CDR1 SGHDN and CDR2 FVKESK. CDR3 loop: CASSQGGGSYYNEQFF. The CDR3 bases are TGTGCCAGCAGCCAAGGCGGCGGGAGTTACTACAATGAGCAGTTCTTC.

This rearrangement joins TRBV12-3 or TRBV12-4 to TRBJ1-6; D perhaps matches TRBD1 (5 bases). Trimming shortened V by 1 base and J by 6 bases, and 10 bases separated the two germline ends. The CDR3 extends over 15 amino acids. The CDR3 DNA follows: TGTGCCAGCAGTTTAGGAGGGACTGGTAATTCACCCCTCCACTTT. Translation: CASSLGGTGNSPLHF.

This clonotype showed up many times. V and J are TRBV6-1 and TRBJ2-1; D gene uncertain. Trimming cost V 0 bases and J 15 bases, with 12 bases left between them. The CDR3 extends over 12 amino acids. Germline assignment: CDR1 MNHNS and CDR2 SASEGT. CDR3 DNA: TGTGCCAGCAGTGAAGCGAGGTCAGTCAGGTTCTTC. This translates into CASSEARSVRFF.

There are a few counts of this clonotype. This chain joins TRBV6-4 and TRBJ1-1; weak D call: TRBD1 (5 bases). V was trimmed by 4 bases and J by 0 bases, leaving 6 bases between them. Looked up from germline, CDR1 is MRHNA and CDR2 is SNTAGT. This CDR3 has 13 amino acids. The CDR3 protein is CASSATVNTEAFF. Here the CDR3 DNA reads TGTGCCAGCAGTGCGACAGTGAACACTGAAGCTTTCTTT.

The chain couples TRBV7-8 to TRBJ2-1; D is possibly TRBD2 (7 bases). The CDR3 totals 14 residues. Trimming shortened V by 1 base and J by 12 bases, and 16 bases separated the two germline ends. CDR1 SGHVS and CDR2 FQNEAQ come from the germline V gene. In DNA form, the CDR3 reads TGTGCCAGCAGCTTAGGGGGGGGCGGTCGAGGGCAGTTCTTC. Translating it yields CASSLGGGGRGQFF.

This chain links TRBV10-3 with TRBJ2-6, with D perhaps TRBD1 or TRBD2 (5 bases each). Germline V CDR1 and CDR2: ENHRY, SYGVKD. Trimming removed 0 bases at V and 2 bases at J, with 5 bases between. The CDR3 covers 15 residues. This chain's CDR3 is CAISESGAGANVLTF. CDR3 nucleotides: TGTGCCATCAGTGAGTCGGGGGCTGGGGCCAACGTCCTGACTTTC.

This clonotype has at least ten counts. The chain couples TRBV6-2 or TRBV6-3 to TRBJ2-1, with TRBD2 matching 12 bases. The CDR3 loop spans 18 amino acids. Germline CDR1 is MNHEY and CDR2 is SVGEGT. The V and J ends lost 0 bases and 7 bases, in that order; junction bases with no gene match: 10. The CDR3 bases are TGTGCCAGCAGTTACTCCCGGCTAGCGGGAGGGCTCCGGAATGAGCAGTTCTTC. Translating it yields CASSYSRLAGGLRNEQFF.

The J gene is TRBJ2-7, the V gene TRBV29-1; D is uncertain. V was trimmed by 4 bases and J by 5 bases, leaving 9 bases between them. The CDR3 loop spans 11 amino acids. Germline CDR1 and CDR2: SQVTM and ANQGSEA. CDR3 loop: CSVGRYNEQYF. In DNA form, the CDR3 reads TGCAGCGTTGGTAGGTACAACGAGCAGTACTTC.

The V call is TRBV20-1, the J call TRBJ2-3, with D possibly TRBD1 on 6 matching bases. V was clipped by 6 bases and J by 0 bases, with 13 bases between them. The CDR3 sequence is 14 residues long. CDR1 and CDR2 from the germline V gene are DFQATT and SNEGSKA (reference sequence). Here the CDR3 DNA reads TGCAGTGCCCCTCCCGGGACAAGCACAGATACGCAGTATTTT. It yields the protein CSAPPGTSTDTQYF.

This chain joins TRBV5-1 and TRBJ2-7, with 9 bases matching TRBD1. This CDR3 region has 16 residues. Looked up from germline, CDR1 is SGHRS and CDR2 is YFSETQ. V trimming: 3 bases; J trimming: 7 bases; junction bases outside the gene matches: 14. CDR3 DNA: TGCGCCAGCAGCTCGGGATATCCCGGGACAGGGTCAGAGCAGTACTTC. This sequence encodes CASSSGYPGTGSEQYF.

This clonotype was detected ten times or more. The V gene is TRBV3-1, the J gene TRBJ1-1; 7 bases are shared with TRBD1. J lost 4 bases, V lost 4 bases, and 6 bases had no gene match. Looked up from germline, CDR1 is LGHDT and CDR2 is YNNKEL (reference sequence). The CDR3 has 14 amino acids. CDR3 in DNA: TGTGCCAGCAGCCGAACAGGGGACGGCACTGAAGCTTTCTTT. It specifies CASSRTGDGTEAFF.

This clonotype has a handful of counts. A much larger clone differs from this one at a single base, so this may be a read error. V usage is TRBV12-5 and J usage is TRBJ2-7; D remains ambiguous. Trimming stripped 2 bases from V and 7 bases from J, with 9 bases between. The germline V gene has CDR1 LGHNT and CDR2 FRNRAP. This CDR3 is built from 12 residues. Here the CDR3 reads CASGLRSGEQYF. Here the CDR3 DNA reads TGTGCTAGTGGTTTGCGAAGTGGTGAGCAGTACTTC.

The rearrangement joins TRBV5-1 to TRBJ1-4; 9 positions agree with TRBD1. The CDR3 runs 16 residues. The V segment lost 2 bases and the J segment 4 bases; nucleotides outside the gene matches: 6. The germline CDR1 and CDR2 sequences are SGHRS and YFSETQ. The CDR3 DNA reads as TGCGCCAGCAGCTTTGAACAGGGGGCGGGTAATGAAAAACTGTTTTTT. Residues: CASSFEQGAGNEKLFF.

This clonotype was picked up many times. The V call is TRBV5-1, the J call TRBJ2-3, with D possibly called TRBD1 or TRBD2 (5 bases each). Germline loops: CDR1 SGHRS, CDR2 YFSETQ. Trimming took 2 bases from V and 4 from J, leaving 11 bases between them. The CDR3 has 14 amino acids. CDR3 amino acids: CASSFTGTADTQYF. The CDR3 nucleotides are TGCGCCAGCAGCTTCACCGGGACCGCAGATACGCAGTATTTT.

V gene TRBV20-1 combines with J gene TRBJ2-7; the match to TRBD1 covers 9 bases. CDR3 length: 13 residues. V was clipped by 0 bases and J by 6 bases; unmatched bases: 3. Germline V CDR1 and CDR2: DFQATT, SNEGSKA (reference sequence). The CDR3 protein is CSARDQTGGEQYF. CDR3 in DNA: TGCAGTGCTAGAGATCAGACAGGGGGCGAGCAGTACTTC.

On this clonotype itself: At one of its ends the junction is not consistent with the germline gene, which may arise from a read error. The V gene is TRBV7-9, the J gene TRBJ2-1, with a tentative D call TRBD1 (5 bases). This CDR3 region has 15 residues. Germline loops: CDR1 SEHNR, CDR2 FQNEAQ (reference sequence). The CDR3: CSSSLTAISYNEQFF. The CDR3 DNA reads TGTTCCAGCAGCTTGACAGCCATTTCCTACAATGAGCAGTTCTTC. Filled out from reference TRBV7-9 and TRBJ2-1, the complete variable domain reads DTGVSQNPRHKITKRGQNVTFRCDPISEHNRLYWYRQTLGQGPEFLTYFQNEAQLEKSRLLSDRFSAERPKGSFSTLEIQRTEQGDSAMYLCSSSLTAISYNEQFFGPGTRLTVL.

This clonotype has ten or more counts. The rearrangement links TRBV7-8 to TRBJ2-1; D might be TRBD1 (6 bases). This CDR3 has 14 amino acids. Germline V gene lookup returns CDR1 SGHVS and CDR2 FQNEAQ. Between the trimmed V and J ends, which lost 2 bases and 4 bases, there was a span of 9 bases. CDR3 residues: CASSLQDRYNEQFF. The CDR3, as DNA: TGTGCCAGCAGCTTACAGGACAGATACAATGAGCAGTTCTTC.

This clonotype was observed at least ten times. The chain couples TRBV5-1 to TRBJ2-3; the match to TRBD2 covers 11 bases. The CDR3 extends over 16 amino acids. Germline-derived CDR1 and CDR2 are SGHRS and YFSETQ. V shed 1 base, J shed 1 base, and the junction held 2 bases outside the gene matches. The CDR3 nucleotides are TGCGCCAGCAGCTTGACTAGCGGGGGAGGCACAGATACGCAGTATTTT. It codes for CASSLTSGGGTDTQYF.

This chain connects TRBV7-2 to TRBJ2-3; D unclear. With 5 bases removed from V and 1 base from J, the gap between germline ends came to 10 bases. This CDR3 comprises 14 residues. Germline assignment: CDR1 SGHTA and CDR2 FQGNSA. The CDR3 loop is CASSPQVGTDTQYF. The CDR3 DNA follows: TGTGCCAGCAGCCCCCAAGTGGGCACAGATACGCAGTATTTT.

This clonotype was observed at least ten times. The gene calls are TRBV24-1 and TRBJ1-2, with D perhaps matching TRBD1 (5 bases). Germline V gene lookup returns CDR1 KGHDR and CDR2 SFDVKD. CDR3 length equals 13 residues. V was pared by 2 bases and J by 3 bases, with 6 bases between. The CDR3 loop reads CATSDSGHYGYTF. The DNA of the CDR3 is TGTGCCACCAGTGATTCGGGACACTATGGCTACACCTTC.

The rearrangement joins TRBV5-5 to TRBJ2-1, with D tentatively TRBD2 (6 bases). Gene TRBJ2-7 matches the end of the DNA better, so the J call may be wrong. CDR1 is SGHKS, CDR2 YYEKEE, per germline (reference sequence). This CDR3 is 16 amino acids long. CDR3 in amino acids: CASSPPDGSSYNEQYF. The CDR3 DNA reads TGTGCCAGCAGCCCCCCTGACGGGAGCTCCTACAATGAGCAGTACTTC.

V gene TRBV9 combines with J gene TRBJ2-1; 13 nucleotides agree with TRBD2. The V and J ends lost 3 bases and 8 bases, in that order; junction bases with no gene match: 5. Per germline, CDR1 SGDLS and CDR2 YYNGEE. This CDR3 is built from 15 residues. The DNA for the CDR3 is TGTGCCAGCAGCGAGGGACTAGCGGGATATGATGAGCAGTTCTTC. Amino acid sequence: CASSEGLAGYDEQFF.

This clonotype has more than one count but fewer than ten. The chain combines TRBV20-1 with TRBJ2-3; 7 nucleotides line up with TRBD1. CDR3 length equals 16 residues. In germline, CDR1 is DFQATT, CDR2 SNEGSKA (reference sequence). V trimming: 6 bases; J trimming: 2 bases; junction bases outside the gene matches: 14. The CDR3 coding sequence is TGCAGTGCAGAAACCTGGGACAGAAAAAACACAGATACGCAGTATTTT. This encodes CSAETWDRKNTDTQYF.

On this clonotype: This may arise from a read error, as a much more abundant clone is one base away. The chain couples TRBV3-1 to TRBJ1-6, with D hard to call. There are 15 residues in the CDR3. Germline V gene sequence: CDR1 LGHDT, CDR2 YNNKEL (reference sequence). The CDR3 spells CASSQLDGQNSPRHF. The CDR3 DNA sequence: TGTGCCAGCAGCCAGCTCGATGGGCAGAATTCACCCCGCCACTTT.

In its sample, this clonotype was seen once. Given a much more abundant clone one base away, this may be a read error. This rearrangement joins TRBV7-2 to TRBJ2-1; no clear D. Germline assignment: CDR1 SGHTA and CDR2 FQGNSA. CDR3 length: 13 residues. The V end lost 4 bases, the J end lost 6 bases, and 10 bases lay between the germline ends. CDR3 bases: TGTGCCAGCAGCTCGTGGATTGGCAATGAGCAGTTCTTC. This sequence encodes CASSSWIGNEQFF.

The V and J genes are TRBV12-3 or TRBV12-4 and TRBJ1-5; D is undetermined. The V end was cut by 2 bases, the J end by 2 bases, with 13 bases between. CDR3 size: 16 residues. The chain's CDR3 is CASSLKRKEGNQPQHF. Written as DNA, the CDR3 is TGTGCCAGCAGTTTAAAGCGAAAAGAGGGCAATCAGCCCCAGCATTTT.